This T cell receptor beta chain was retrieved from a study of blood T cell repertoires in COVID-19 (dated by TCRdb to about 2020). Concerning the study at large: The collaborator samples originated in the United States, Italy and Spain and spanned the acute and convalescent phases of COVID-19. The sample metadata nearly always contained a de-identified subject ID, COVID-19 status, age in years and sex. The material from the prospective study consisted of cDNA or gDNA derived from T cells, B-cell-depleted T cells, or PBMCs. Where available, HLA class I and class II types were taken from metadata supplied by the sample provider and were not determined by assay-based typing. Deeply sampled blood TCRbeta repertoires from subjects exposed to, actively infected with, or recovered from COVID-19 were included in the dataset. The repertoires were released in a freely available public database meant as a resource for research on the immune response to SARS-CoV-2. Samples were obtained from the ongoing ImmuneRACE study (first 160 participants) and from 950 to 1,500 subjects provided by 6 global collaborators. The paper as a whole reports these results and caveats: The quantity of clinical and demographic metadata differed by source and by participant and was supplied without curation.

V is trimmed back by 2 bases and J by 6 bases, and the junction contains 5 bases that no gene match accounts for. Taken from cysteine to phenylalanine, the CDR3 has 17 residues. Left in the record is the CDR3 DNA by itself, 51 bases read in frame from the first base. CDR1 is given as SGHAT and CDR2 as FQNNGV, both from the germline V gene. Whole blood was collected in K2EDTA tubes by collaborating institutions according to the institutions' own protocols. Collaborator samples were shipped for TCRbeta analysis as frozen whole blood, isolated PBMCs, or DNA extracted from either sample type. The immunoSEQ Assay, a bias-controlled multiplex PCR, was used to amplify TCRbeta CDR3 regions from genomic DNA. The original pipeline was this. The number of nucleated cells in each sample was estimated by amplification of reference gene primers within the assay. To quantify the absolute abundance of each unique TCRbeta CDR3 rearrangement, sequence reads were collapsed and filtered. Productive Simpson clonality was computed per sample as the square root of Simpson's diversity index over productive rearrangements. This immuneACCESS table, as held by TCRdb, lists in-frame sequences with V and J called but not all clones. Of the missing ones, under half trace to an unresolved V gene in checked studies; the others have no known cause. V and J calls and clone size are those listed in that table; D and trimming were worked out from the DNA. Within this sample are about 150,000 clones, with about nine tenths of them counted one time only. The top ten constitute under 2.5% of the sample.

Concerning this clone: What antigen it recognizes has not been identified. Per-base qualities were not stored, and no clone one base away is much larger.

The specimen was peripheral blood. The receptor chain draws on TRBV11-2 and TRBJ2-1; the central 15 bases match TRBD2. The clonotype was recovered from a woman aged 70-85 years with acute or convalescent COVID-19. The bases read TGTGCCAGCAGCTTAAACGGACTAGCGGGGGGGCGCAATGAGCAGTTCTTC. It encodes CASSLNGLAGGRNEQFF.